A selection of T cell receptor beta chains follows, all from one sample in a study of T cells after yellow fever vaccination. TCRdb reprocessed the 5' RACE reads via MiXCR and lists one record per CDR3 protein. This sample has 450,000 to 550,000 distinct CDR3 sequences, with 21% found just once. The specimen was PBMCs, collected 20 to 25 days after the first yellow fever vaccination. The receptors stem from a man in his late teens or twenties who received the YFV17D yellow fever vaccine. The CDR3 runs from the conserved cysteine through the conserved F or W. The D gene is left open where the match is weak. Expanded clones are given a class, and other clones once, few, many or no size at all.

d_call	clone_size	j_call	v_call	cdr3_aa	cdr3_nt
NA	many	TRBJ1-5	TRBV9	CASSVGHNQPQHF	TGTGCCAGCAGCGTAGGGCACAATCAGCCCCAGCATTTT
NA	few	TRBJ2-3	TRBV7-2	CASSLLGGDIDTQYF	TGTGCCAGCAGCTTGCTGGGGGGTGACATCGATACGCAGTATTTT
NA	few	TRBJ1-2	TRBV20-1	CSPPQASWGYTF	TGCAGTCCTCCTCAGGCGTCCTGGGGCTACACCTTC
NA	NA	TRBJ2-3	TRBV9	CASSVVPGPNTDTQYF	TGTGCCAGCAGCGTAGTTCCGGGACCAAACACAGATACGCAGTATTTT
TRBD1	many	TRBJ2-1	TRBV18	CASSPPGGSYYNEQFF	TGTGCCAGCTCACCACCAGGGGGCAGTTACTACAATGAGCAGTTCTTC
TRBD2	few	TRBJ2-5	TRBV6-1	CASRGLAVLETQYF	TGTGCCAGCAGGGGACTAGCCGTTTTGGAGACCCAGTACTTC
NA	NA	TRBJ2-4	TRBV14	CASSQSGLAKNIQYF	TGTGCCAGCAGCCAGTCGGGCCTAGCCAAAAACATTCAGTACTTC
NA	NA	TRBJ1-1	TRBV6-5	CASSYPGHEAFF	TGTGCCAGCAGTTATCCAGGGCATGAAGCTTTCTTT
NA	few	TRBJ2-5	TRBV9	CASSVASYQETQYF	TGTGCCAGCAGCGTAGCGTCTTACCAAGAGACCCAGTACTTC
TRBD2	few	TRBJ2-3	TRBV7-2	CASSLSAGGTDTQYF	TGTGCCAGCAGCTTATCGGCGGGGGGCACAGATACGCAGTATTTT
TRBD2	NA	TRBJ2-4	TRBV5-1	CASSGGLDDIQYF	TGCGCCAGCAGCGGAGGACTAGATGACATTCAGTACTTC
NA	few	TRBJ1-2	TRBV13	CASSLEFGSSGGYTF	TGTGCCAGCAGCTTAGAGTTTGGGTCCAGCGGGGGCTACACCTTC
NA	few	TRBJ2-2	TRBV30	CAWSGPTGELFF	TGTGCCTGGAGCGGCCCAACCGGGGAGCTGTTTTTT
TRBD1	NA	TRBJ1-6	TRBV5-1	CASSSGQTNSPLHF	TGCGCCAGCAGCTCGGGACAGACGAATTCACCCCTCCACTTT
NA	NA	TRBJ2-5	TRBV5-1	CASSSGRTQETQYF	TGCGCCAGCAGCTCGGGACGGACACAAGAGACCCAGTACTTC
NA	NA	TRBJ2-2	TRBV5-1	CASSPTQGTGELFF	TGCGCCAGCAGCCCCACGCAGGGAACCGGGGAGCTGTTTTTT